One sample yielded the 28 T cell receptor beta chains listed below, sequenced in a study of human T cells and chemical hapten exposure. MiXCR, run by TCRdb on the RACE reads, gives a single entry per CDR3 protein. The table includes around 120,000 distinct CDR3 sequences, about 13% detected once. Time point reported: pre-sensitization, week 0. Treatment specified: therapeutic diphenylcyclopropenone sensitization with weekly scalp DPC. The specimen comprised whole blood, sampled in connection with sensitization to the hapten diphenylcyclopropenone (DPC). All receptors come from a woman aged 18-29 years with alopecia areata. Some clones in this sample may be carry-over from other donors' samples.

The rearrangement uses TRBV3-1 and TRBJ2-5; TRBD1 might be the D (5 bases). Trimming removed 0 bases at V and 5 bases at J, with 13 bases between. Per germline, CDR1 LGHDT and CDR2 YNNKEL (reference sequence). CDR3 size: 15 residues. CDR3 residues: CASSQDLPQGETQYF. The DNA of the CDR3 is TGTGCCAGCAGCCAAGATCTCCCCCAGGGCGAGACCCAGTACTTC.

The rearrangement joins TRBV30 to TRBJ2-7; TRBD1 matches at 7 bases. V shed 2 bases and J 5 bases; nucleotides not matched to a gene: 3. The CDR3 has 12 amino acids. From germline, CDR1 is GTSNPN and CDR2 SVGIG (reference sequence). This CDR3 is CAWSRQGHEQYF. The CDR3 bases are TGTGCCTGGAGTAGACAGGGCCACGAGCAGTACTTC.

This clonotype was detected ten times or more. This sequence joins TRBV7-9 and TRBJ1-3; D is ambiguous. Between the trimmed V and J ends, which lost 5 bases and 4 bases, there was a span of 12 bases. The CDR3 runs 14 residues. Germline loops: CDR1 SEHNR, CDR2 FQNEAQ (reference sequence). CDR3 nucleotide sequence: TGTGCCAGCAGCCTGAGAGGTTCAGGAAACACCATATATTTT. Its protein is CASSLRGSGNTIYF.

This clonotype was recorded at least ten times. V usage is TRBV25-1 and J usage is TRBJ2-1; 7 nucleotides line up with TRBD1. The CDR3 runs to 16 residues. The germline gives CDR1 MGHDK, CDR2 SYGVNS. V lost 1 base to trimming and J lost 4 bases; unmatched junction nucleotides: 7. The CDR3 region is CASSESSTGYYNEQFF. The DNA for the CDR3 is TGTGCCAGCAGTGAATCTTCGACAGGGTATTACAATGAGCAGTTCTTC.

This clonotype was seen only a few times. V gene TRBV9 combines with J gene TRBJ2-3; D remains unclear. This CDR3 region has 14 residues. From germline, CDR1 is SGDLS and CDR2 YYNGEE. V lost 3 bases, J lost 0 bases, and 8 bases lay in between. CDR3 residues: CASSAADSTDTQYF. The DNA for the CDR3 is TGTGCCAGCAGCGCTGCAGATAGCACAGATACGCAGTATTTT.

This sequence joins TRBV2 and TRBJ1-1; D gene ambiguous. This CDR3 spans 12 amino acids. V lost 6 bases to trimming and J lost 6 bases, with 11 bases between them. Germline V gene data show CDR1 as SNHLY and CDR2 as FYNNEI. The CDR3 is CASRTNAAEAFF. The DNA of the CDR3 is TGTGCCAGCAGGACCAACGCAGCTGAAGCTTTCTTT. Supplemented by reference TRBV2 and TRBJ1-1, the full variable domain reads EPEVTQTPSHQVTQMGQEVILRCVPISNHLYFYWYRQILGQKVEFLVSFYNNEISEKSEIFDDQFSVERPDGSNFTLKIRSTKLEDSAMYFCASRTNAAEAFFGQGTRLTVV.

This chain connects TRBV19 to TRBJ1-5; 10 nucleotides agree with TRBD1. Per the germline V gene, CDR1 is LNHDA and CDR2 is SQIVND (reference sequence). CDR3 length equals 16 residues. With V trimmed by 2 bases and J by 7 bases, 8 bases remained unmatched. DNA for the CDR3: TGTGCCAGTAGTATATACCGGGACAGGGGATCCCAGCCCCAGCATTTT. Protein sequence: CASSIYRDRGSQPQHF.

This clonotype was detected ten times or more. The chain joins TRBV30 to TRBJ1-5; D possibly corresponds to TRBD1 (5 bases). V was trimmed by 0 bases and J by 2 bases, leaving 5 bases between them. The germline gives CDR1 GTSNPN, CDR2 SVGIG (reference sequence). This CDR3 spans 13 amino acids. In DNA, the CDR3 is TGTGCCTGGAGTGTAGGGGGCAATCAGCCCCAGCATTTT. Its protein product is CAWSVGGNQPQHF.

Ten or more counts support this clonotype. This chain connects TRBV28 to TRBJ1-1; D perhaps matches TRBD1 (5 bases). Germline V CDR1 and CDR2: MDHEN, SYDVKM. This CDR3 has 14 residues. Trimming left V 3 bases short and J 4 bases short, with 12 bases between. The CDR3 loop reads CASSLAGILTEAFF. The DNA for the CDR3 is TGTGCCAGCAGTTTGGCAGGGATACTCACTGAAGCTTTCTTT.

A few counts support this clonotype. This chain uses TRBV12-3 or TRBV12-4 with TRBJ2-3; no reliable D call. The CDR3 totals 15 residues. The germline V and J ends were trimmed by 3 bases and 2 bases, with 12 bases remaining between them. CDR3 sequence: CASSLGRTYTDTQYF. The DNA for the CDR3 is TGTGCCAGCAGTTTGGGCAGAACCTACACAGATACGCAGTATTTT.

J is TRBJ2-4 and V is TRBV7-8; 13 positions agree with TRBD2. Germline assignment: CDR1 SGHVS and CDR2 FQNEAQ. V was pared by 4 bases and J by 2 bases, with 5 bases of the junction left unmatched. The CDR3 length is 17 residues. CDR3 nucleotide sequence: TGTGCCAGCAGCTCGGGACTAGCGGGGAGCCCCAAAAACATTCAGTACTTC. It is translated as CASSSGLAGSPKNIQYF.

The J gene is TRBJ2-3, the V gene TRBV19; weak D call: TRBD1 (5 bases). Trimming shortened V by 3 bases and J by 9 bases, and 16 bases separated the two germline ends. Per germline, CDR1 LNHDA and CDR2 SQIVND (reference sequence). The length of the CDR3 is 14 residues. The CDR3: CASSMMGISGTQYF. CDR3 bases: TGTGCCAGTAGTATGATGGGGATCTCAGGGACGCAGTATTTT. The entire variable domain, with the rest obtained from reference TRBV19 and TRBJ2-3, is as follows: DGGITQSPKYLFRKEGQNVTLSCEQNLNHDAMYWYRQDPGQGLRLIYYSQIVNDFQKGDIAEGYSVSREKKESFPLTVTSAQKNPTAFYLCASSMMGISGTQYFGPGTRLTVL.

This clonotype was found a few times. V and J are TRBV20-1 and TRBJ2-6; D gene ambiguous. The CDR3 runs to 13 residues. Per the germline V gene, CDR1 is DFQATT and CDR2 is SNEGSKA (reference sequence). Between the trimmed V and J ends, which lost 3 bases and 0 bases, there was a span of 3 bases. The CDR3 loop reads CSASHSGANVLTF. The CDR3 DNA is TGCAGTGCTAGTCACTCTGGGGCCAACGTCCTGACTTTC.

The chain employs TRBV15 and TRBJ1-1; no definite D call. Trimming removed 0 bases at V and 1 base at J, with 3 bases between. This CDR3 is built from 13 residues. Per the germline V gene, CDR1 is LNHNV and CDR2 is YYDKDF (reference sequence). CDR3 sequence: CATSREGNTEAFF. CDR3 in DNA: TGTGCCACCAGCAGAGAGGGGAACACTGAAGCTTTCTTT.

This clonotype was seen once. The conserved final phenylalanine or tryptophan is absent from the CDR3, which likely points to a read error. The CDR3 loop reads CASTRTGVDYGYTY. CDR3 DNA sequence: TGTGCCAGCACACGGACAGGAGTGGACTATGGCTACACCTAC. V is TRBV7-8 and J is TRBJ1-2; 7 bases are shared with TRBD1. Unmatched junction bases numbered 8, after V lost 7 bases and J lost 3 bases. Germline V gives CDR1 SGHVS, CDR2 FQNEAQ. CDR3 length: 14 amino acids.

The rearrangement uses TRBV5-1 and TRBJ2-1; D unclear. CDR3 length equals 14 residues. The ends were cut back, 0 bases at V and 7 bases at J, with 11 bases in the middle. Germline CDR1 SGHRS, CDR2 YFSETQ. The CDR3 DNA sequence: TGCGCCAGCAGCTTGGCGCTTGTCCATAATGAGCAGTTCTTC. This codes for CASSLALVHNEQFF.

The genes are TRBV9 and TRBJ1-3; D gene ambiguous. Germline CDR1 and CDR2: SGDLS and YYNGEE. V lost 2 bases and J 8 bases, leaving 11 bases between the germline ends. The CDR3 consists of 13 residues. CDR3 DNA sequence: TGTGCCAGCAGCGTGATAGAAGGAGACACCATATATTTT. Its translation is CASSVIEGDTIYF. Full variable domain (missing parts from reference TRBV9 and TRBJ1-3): DSGVTQTPKHLITATGQRVTLRCSPRSGDLSVYWYQQSLDQGLQFLIQYYNGEERAKGNILERFSAQQFPDLHSELNLSSLELGDSALYFCASSVIEGDTIYFGEGSWLTVV.

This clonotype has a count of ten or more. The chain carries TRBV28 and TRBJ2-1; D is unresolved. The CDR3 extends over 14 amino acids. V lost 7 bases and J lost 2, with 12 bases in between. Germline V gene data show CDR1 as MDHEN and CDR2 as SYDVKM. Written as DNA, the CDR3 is TGTGCCAGCATCGAAGGAAAACCCTACAATGAGCAGTTCTTC. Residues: CASIEGKPYNEQFF.

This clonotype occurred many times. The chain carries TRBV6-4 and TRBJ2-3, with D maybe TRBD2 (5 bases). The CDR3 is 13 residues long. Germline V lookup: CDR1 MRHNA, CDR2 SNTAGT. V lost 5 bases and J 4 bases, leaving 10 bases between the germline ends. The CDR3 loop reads CASSPFGADTQYF. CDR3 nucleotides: TGTGCCAGCAGTCCCTTCGGGGCAGATACGCAGTATTTT.

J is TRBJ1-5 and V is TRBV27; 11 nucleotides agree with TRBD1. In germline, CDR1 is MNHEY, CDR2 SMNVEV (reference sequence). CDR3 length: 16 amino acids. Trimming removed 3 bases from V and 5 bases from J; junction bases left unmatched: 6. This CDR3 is CASSFGQGAGYQPQHF. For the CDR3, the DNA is TGTGCCAGCAGTTTCGGACAGGGGGCCGGATATCAGCCCCAGCATTTT.

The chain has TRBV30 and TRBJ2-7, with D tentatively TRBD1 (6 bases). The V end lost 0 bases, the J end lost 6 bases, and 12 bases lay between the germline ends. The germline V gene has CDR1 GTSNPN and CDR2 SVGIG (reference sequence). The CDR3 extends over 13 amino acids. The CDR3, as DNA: TGTGCCTGGAGTGTAACCAGGGGAAGCGAGCAGTACTTC. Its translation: CAWSVTRGSEQYF.

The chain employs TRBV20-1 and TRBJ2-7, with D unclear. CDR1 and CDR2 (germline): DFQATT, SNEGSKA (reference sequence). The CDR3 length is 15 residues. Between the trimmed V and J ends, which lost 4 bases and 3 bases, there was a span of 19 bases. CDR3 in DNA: TGCAGTGCTATGGAATATGACGTCTCTAACTACGAGCAGTACTTC. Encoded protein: CSAMEYDVSNYEQYF.

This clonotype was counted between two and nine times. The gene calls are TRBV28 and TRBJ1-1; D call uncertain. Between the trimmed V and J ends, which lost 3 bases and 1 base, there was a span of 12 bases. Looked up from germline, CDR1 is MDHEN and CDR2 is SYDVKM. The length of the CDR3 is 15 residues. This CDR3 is CASSLLGDRNTEAFF. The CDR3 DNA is TGTGCCAGCAGTTTGCTCGGAGATCGGAACACTGAAGCTTTCTTT.

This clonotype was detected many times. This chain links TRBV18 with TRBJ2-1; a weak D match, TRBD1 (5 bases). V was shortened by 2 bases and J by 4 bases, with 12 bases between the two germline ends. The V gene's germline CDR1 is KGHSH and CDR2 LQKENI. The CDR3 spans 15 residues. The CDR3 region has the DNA TGTGCCAGCTCACCAAGGACACCAGGTTACAATGAGCAGTTCTTC. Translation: CASSPRTPGYNEQFF.

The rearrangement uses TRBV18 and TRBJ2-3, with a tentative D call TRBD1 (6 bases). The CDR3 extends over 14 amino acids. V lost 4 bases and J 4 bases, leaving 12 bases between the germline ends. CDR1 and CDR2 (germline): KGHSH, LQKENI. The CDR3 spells CASSLGGQSDTQYF. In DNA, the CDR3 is TGTGCCAGCTCACTAGGAGGACAGTCAGATACGCAGTATTTT.

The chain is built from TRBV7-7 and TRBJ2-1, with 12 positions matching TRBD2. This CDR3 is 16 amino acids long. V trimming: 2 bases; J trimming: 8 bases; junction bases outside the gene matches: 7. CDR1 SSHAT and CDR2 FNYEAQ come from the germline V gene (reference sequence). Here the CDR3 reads CASSLKTSGGGDEQFF. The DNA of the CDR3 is TGTGCCAGCAGCTTAAAGACTAGCGGGGGTGGCGATGAGCAGTTCTTC.

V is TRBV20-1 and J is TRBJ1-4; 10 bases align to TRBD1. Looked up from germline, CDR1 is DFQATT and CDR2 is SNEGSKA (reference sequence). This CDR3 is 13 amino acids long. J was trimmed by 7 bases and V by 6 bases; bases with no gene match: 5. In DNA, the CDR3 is TGCAGTGCCCAGACAGGGGGCAGTGAAAAACTGTTTTTT. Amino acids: CSAQTGGSEKLFF.

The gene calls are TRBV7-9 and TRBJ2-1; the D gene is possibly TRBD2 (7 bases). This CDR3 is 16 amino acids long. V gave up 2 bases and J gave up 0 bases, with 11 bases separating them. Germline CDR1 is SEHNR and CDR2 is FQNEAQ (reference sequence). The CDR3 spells CASSLSRGASYNEQFF. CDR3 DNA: TGTGCCAGCAGCTTATCCCGGGGGGCCTCCTACAATGAGCAGTTCTTC.